This T cell receptor beta chain is from a study of Ad26.COV2.S vaccination and SARS-CoV-2 variants. Study as a whole: Donor participated within the Ad26.COV2.S arm of the COV1001 trial. Ad26.COV2.S shots went into the muscle once or twice, 56 days apart.

Treatment noted: 15 to 20 received Ad26.COV2.S at low or high dose, single or two shots; about 5 received placebo; per-sample allocation not given. Repertoires come from day 63 after the first vaccine or placebo injection. Generated by immunoSEQ multiplex PCR, the TCRdb table keeps only in-frame clones and is missing some. This table has about 350,000 clones, around 83% appearing once. The CDR3 length is 14 residues. The V segment lost 4 bases and the J segment 6 bases; nucleotides outside the gene matches: 9. Germline lookup yields CDR1 SGHTA and CDR2 FQGNSA. As regards this clone: The antigen is undetermined.

Points from the study as a whole: Responses of spike-specific T cells (both CD8+ and CD4+) reportedly showed substantial breadth after vaccination. Relative to placebo recipients, vaccine recipients exhibited elevated spike-specific TCR breadth.

The receptor was isolated from a person between 18 and 60 years old who received the Ad26.COV2.S COVID-19 vaccine or a placebo. This rearrangement joins TRBV7-2 to TRBJ2-7; 7 bases match TRBD1. Sequenced here: peripheral blood, sampled in a trial of Ad26.COV2.S vaccine versus placebo. CDR3 in DNA: TGTGCCAGCAGCTATTACAGGGGTAAGGTCGAGCAGTACTTC. Amino acids: CASSYYRGKVEQYF.